One sample yielded the 22 T cell receptor beta chains listed below, sequenced in a study of Ad26.COV2.S vaccination and SARS-CoV-2 variants. The treatment here: roughly 18 received Ad26.COV2.S at low or high dose, single or two shots; 5 received placebo; per-sample allocation not given. Specimens were obtained on day 63 following the first vaccine or placebo injection. Only in-frame clones appear in the TCRdb table, and some are missing; sequencing was by immunoSEQ multiplex PCR. The table has some 390,000 clones, 89% seen once. Sequencing used peripheral blood, obtained in a trial of Ad26.COV2.S vaccine versus placebo. The receptors stem from a person between 18 and 60 years old who received the Ad26.COV2.S COVID-19 vaccine or a placebo.

The chain couples TRBV2 to TRBJ1-2; the D gene is possibly TRBD1 (5 bases). The CDR3 totals 13 residues. Trimming cost V 8 bases and J 3 bases, with 13 bases left between them. CDR1 is SNHLY and CDR2 is FYNNEI in the germline V gene. CDR3 sequence: CASRDQDHYGYTF. CDR3 bases: TGTGCCAGCCGGGACCAGGATCACTATGGCTACACCTTC. Full variable domain (rest looked up from reference TRBV2 and TRBJ1-2): EPEVTQTPSHQVTQMGQEVILRCVPISNHLYFYWYRQILGQKVEFLVSFYNNEISEKSEIFDDQFSVERPDGSNFTLKIRSTKLEDSAMYFCASRDQDHYGYTFGSGTRLTVV.

The genes are TRBV7-2 and TRBJ1-2; D is unclear. V was shortened by 3 bases and J by 7 bases, with 21 bases between the two germline ends. This CDR3 comprises 16 residues. The V gene's germline CDR1 is SGHTA and CDR2 FQGNSA. The CDR3 loop reads CASSLTDPSLSGGYTF. The CDR3 DNA reads TGTGCCAGCAGCTTGACGGACCCTTCCCTTTCTGGTGGCTACACCTTC.

V gene TRBV7-2 combines with J gene TRBJ2-1, with D unclear. The germline CDR1 and CDR2 sequences are SGHTA and FQGNSA. This CDR3 is built from 17 residues. V lost 5 bases to trimming and J lost 0 bases, with 17 bases between them. CDR3 nucleotide sequence: TGTGCCAGCAGCCCGAGATCCTCTCCTATCTCCTACAATGAGCAGTTCTTC. The encoded protein is CASSPRSSPISYNEQFF.

As DNA, the CDR3 is TGTGCCAGCAGCCATTCCTCCGGGACAGGGAACTATGGCTACACCTTC. It codes for CASSHSSGTGNYGYTF. The rearrangement uses TRBV28 and TRBJ1-2, with 9 bases fitting TRBD1. Per the germline V gene, CDR1 is MDHEN and CDR2 is SYDVKM. V dropped 6 bases and J dropped 2; count of bases not matched to a gene: 10. The CDR3 loop spans 16 amino acids.

The J gene is TRBJ2-7, the V gene TRBV9, with D unresolved. The length of the CDR3 is 12 residues. CDR1 and CDR2 from the germline V gene are SGDLS and YYNGEE. Trimming shortened V by 0 bases and J by 6 bases, and 7 bases separated the two germline ends. The CDR3 bases are TGTGCCAGCAGCGTAGATGTATCCGAGCAGTACTTC. Protein: CASSVDVSEQYF. The whole variable domain, filled in from reference TRBV9 and TRBJ2-7, reads DSGVTQTPKHLITATGQRVTLRCSPRSGDLSVYWYQQSLDQGLQFLIQYYNGEERAKGNILERFSAQQFPDLHSELNLSSLELGDSALYFCASSVDVSEQYFGPGTRLTVT.

V is TRBV27 and J is TRBJ1-6, with D perhaps matching TRBD1 (5 bases). The length of the CDR3 is 15 residues. Germline V lookup: CDR1 MNHEY, CDR2 SMNVEV (reference sequence). V dropped 6 bases and J dropped 4 bases, with 13 bases sitting between them. For the CDR3, the DNA is TGTGCCAGCAGACACGACAGCCTGTATAATTCACCCCTCCACTTT. This translates into CASRHDSLYNSPLHF.

In this sample, this clone turned up once. The chain couples TRBV5-4 to TRBJ2-3; 11 nucleotides match TRBD2. CDR1 SGHNT and CDR2 YYREEE come from the germline V gene (reference sequence). The CDR3 loop spans 17 amino acids. V gave up 4 bases and J gave up 3 bases; unmatched junction bases: 10. Here the CDR3 DNA reads TGTGCCAGCAGCCAAACGTCTAGCGGGAGGATAACAGATACGCAGTATTTT. This encodes CASSQTSSGRITDTQYF.

The chain recombines TRBV7-3 with TRBJ1-6; D perhaps matches TRBD1 (5 bases). Germline V lookup: CDR1 SGHTA, CDR2 FQGTGA. With 2 bases removed from V and 10 bases from J, the gap between germline ends came to 18 bases. CDR3 size: 16 residues. CDR3 in DNA: TGTGCCAGCAGCTTATTAGTGGGACTTGACGTATCACCCCTCCACTTT. Translation gives CASSLLVGLDVSPLHF. Complete variable domain (other parts from reference TRBV7-3 and TRBJ1-6): GAGVSQTPSNKVTEKGKYVELRCDPISGHTALYWYRQSLGQGPEFLIYFQGTGAADDSGLPNDRFFAVRPEGSVSTLKIQRTERGDSAVYLCASSLLVGLDVSPLHFGNGTRLTVT.

The rearrangement uses TRBV4-1 and TRBJ1-1, with TRBD1 matching over 10 bases. The CDR3 length is 15 residues. Trimming took 3 bases from V and 1 from J; bases not matched to a gene: 2. Per the germline V gene, CDR1 is MGHRA and CDR2 is YSYEKL. The CDR3 DNA follows: TGCGCCAGCAGCCATCGACAGGGGGCGAACACTGAAGCTTTCTTT. Protein sequence: CASSHRQGANTEAFF.

This clone was picked up one time. The chain uses TRBV7-2 and TRBJ1-2; 12 positions match TRBD1. Trimming removed 3 bases from V and 7 bases from J; junction bases left unmatched: 3. The CDR3 sequence is 14 residues long. Germline values: CDR1 SGHTA, CDR2 FQGNSA. The CDR3 is CASSFGTGGSGYTF. CDR3 nucleotide sequence: TGTGCCAGCAGCTTCGGGACAGGGGGCTCTGGCTACACCTTC.

The J gene is TRBJ1-3, the V gene TRBV7-2; D is unclear. The V end was cut by 2 bases, the J end by 0 bases, with 11 bases between. This CDR3 has 16 residues. CDR1 and CDR2 (germline): SGHTA, FQGNSA. The CDR3 protein is CASSLLGPSSGNTIYF. DNA of the CDR3: TGTGCCAGCAGCTTATTGGGTCCGAGCTCTGGAAACACCATATATTTT.

This clone was counted only a few times. The gene calls are TRBV5-1 and TRBJ1-2; 9 positions agree with TRBD1. The trim removed 4 bases at V and 8 bases at J, leaving 9 bases unmatched. Per the germline V gene, CDR1 is SGHRS and CDR2 is YFSETQ. The CDR3 runs 14 residues. The CDR3 nucleotides are TGCGCCAGCAGCACGGGACAGGGATTAGAAGGCTACACCTTC. Its translation is CASSTGQGLEGYTF.

The chain links TRBV28 to TRBJ1-2; the D gene is possibly TRBD1 (5 bases). The V gene's germline CDR1 is MDHEN and CDR2 SYDVKM. With 6 bases removed from V and 4 bases from J, the gap between germline ends came to 21 bases. The CDR3 totals 16 residues. The CDR3 DNA reads TGTGCCAGCAGGGCAACAGGTGGGGCACTTGGCTATGGCTACACCTTC. Translated: CASRATGGALGYGYTF.

The chain is built from TRBV6-1 and TRBJ1-5; TRBD1 is a possible D gene (6 bases). The CDR3 has 16 amino acids. V was shortened by 1 base and J by 7 bases, with 17 bases between the two germline ends. Germline V gene sequence: CDR1 MNHNS, CDR2 SASEGT. In nucleotides, the CDR3 is TGTGCCAGCAGTGAAGGTTCGACAGGCTTTGGACAGCCCCAGCATTTT. Encoded protein: CASSEGSTGFGQPQHF.

The chain uses TRBV2 and TRBJ2-2; 10 bases match TRBD2. V shed 5 bases and J 5 bases; nucleotides not matched to a gene: 5. Per germline, CDR1 SNHLY and CDR2 FYNNEI. This CDR3 spans 15 amino acids. The CDR3 sequence: CASSNSGRRTGELFF. In nucleotides, the CDR3 is TGTGCCAGCAGTAATAGCGGGAGGCGTACCGGGGAGCTGTTTTTT.

V gene TRBV5-5 combines with J gene TRBJ1-3, with 7 bases identical to TRBD1. J lost 1 base, V lost 3 bases, and 4 bases had no gene match. The CDR3 totals 15 residues. Germline V gene data show CDR1 as SGHKS and CDR2 as YYEKEE (reference sequence). The CDR3 DNA sequence: TGTGCCAGCAGCTCCCCACAGGGGTCTGGAAACACCATATATTTT. This translates into CASSSPQGSGNTIYF.

V usage is TRBV11-3 and J usage is TRBJ2-3; D is possibly TRBD2 (6 bases). Germline loops: CDR1 SGHNT, CDR2 YENEEA. With 1 base removed from V and 10 bases from J, the gap between germline ends came to 12 bases. This CDR3 has 13 residues. The chain's CDR3 is CASSLAPSVPQYF. The CDR3 coding sequence is TGTGCCAGCAGCTTAGCCCCTAGCGTCCCGCAGTATTTT.

This clone was counted only a few times. The chain combines TRBV28 with TRBJ2-7; D might be TRBD1 or TRBD2, each matching 5 bases. With 3 bases removed from V and 0 bases from J, the gap between germline ends came to 6 bases. The length of the CDR3 is 13 residues. The germline V gene has CDR1 MDHEN and CDR2 SYDVKM. CDR3 sequence: CASSFGGSYEQYF. The CDR3 DNA follows: TGTGCCAGCAGTTTTGGGGGCTCCTACGAGCAGTACTTC. The variable domain in full, with the rest retrieved from reference TRBV28 and TRBJ2-7, is DVKVTQSSRYLVKRTGEKVFLECVQDMDHENMFWYRQDPGLGLRLIYFSYDVKMKEKGDIPEGYSVSREKKERFSLILESASTNQTSMYLCASSFGGSYEQYFGPGTRLTVT.

This clone was picked up one time. This sequence joins TRBV2 and TRBJ2-2; 10 bases line up with TRBD1. The CDR3 has 17 residues. CDR1 and CDR2 (germline): SNHLY, FYNNEI. Losses at the gene ends were 6 bases for V and 6 bases for J; bases not matched to a gene: 13. CDR3 bases: TGTGCCAGCAGGGCCCTAACGGGGACAGGGGATTCCGGGGAGCTGTTTTTT. Its protein is CASRALTGTGDSGELFF.

CDR3 nucleotides: TGTGCCAGCAGCATCAACAGGGAGCAGTACTTC. This translates into CASSINREQYF. The chain carries TRBV5-4 and TRBJ2-7; D may be TRBD1 (5 bases). There are 11 residues in the CDR3. Germline lookup yields CDR1 SGHNT and CDR2 YYREEE (reference sequence). Trimming left V 4 bases short and J 7 bases short, with 9 bases between.

The chain is built from TRBV7-2 and TRBJ1-3, with 8 bases that match TRBD1. Germline trimming cut 6 bases from V and 4 bases from J; bases unmatched to any gene: 11. The CDR3 totals 16 residues. Germline lookup yields CDR1 SGHTA and CDR2 FQGNSA. The CDR3 spells CASRLDRGAPGNTIYF. For the CDR3, the DNA is TGTGCCAGCAGACTCGACAGGGGCGCTCCGGGAAACACCATATATTTT.

The CDR3 reads CASSTRQGADAEAFF. The CDR3 DNA reads as TGTGCCAGCTCAACAAGACAGGGGGCTGACGCTGAAGCTTTCTTT. The chain links TRBV18 to TRBJ1-1, with 10 bases identical to TRBD1. The CDR3 totals 15 residues. CDR1 is KGHSH, CDR2 LQKENI, per germline. After removal of 5 bases from V and 6 bases from J, the junction contained 9 bases not matched to a gene. The variable domain in full, with the rest retrieved from reference TRBV18 and TRBJ1-1, is NAGVMQNPRHLVRRRGQEARLRCSPMKGHSHVYWYRQLPEEGLKFMVYLQKENIIDESGMPKERFSAEFPKEGPSILRIQQVVRGDSAAYFCASSTRQGADAEAFFGQGTRLTVV.